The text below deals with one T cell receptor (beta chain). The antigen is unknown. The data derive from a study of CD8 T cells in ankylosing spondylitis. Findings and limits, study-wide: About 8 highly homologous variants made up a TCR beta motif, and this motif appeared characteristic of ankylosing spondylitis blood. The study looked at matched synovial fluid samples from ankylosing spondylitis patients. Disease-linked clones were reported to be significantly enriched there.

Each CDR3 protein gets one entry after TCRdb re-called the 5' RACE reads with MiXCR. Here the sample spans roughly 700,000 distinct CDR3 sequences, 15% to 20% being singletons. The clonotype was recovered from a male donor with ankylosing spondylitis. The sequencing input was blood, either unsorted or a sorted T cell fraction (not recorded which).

CDR3 residues: CASSYPGGRTYNEQFF. For the CDR3, the DNA is TGTGCCAGCAGCTATCCCGGGGGTCGGACCTACAATGAGCAGTTCTTC. V and J are TRBV12-3 or TRBV12-4 and TRBJ2-1; TRBD2 is a possible D gene (6 bases). CDR3 length equals 16 residues. Trimming shortened V by 6 bases and J by 2 bases, and 17 bases separated the two germline ends.